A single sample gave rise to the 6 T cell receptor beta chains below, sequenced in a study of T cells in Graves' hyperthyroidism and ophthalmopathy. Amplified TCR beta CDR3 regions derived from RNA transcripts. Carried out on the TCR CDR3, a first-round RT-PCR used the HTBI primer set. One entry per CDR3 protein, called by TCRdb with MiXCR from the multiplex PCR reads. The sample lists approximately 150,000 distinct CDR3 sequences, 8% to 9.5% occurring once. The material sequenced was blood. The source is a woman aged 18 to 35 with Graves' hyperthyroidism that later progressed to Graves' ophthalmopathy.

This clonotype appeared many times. The CDR3 protein is CASFRDRGNQPQHF. The CDR3 nucleotides read TGCGCCAGCTTCCGGGACAGGGGTAATCAGCCCCAGCATTTT. The chain couples TRBV5-1 to TRBJ1-5; TRBD1 matches at 10 bases. V shed 7 bases and J 4 bases; nucleotides not matched to a gene: 5. The CDR3 is 14 residues long. Germline V CDR1 and CDR2: SGHRS, YFSETQ. Combining the CDR3 with reference TRBV5-1 and TRBJ1-5 gives the whole variable domain KAGVTQTPRYLIKTRGQQVTLSCSPISGHRSVSWYQQTPGQGLQFLFEYFSETQRNKGNFPGRFSGRQFSNSRSEMNVSTLELGDSALYLCASFRDRGNQPQHFGDGTRLSIL.

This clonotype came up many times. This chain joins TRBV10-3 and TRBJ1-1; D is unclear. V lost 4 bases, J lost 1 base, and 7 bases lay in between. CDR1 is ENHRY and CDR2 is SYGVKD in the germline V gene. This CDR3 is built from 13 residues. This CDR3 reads CAISGSGNTEAFF. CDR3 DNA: TGTGCCATCAGTGGATCAGGGAACACTGAAGCTTTCTTT.

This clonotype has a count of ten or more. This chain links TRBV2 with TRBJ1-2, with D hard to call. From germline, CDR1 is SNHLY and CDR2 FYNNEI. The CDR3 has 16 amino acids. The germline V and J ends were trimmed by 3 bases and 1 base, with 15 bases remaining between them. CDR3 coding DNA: TGTGCCAGCAGTGACCTCGAACAGAAAAATAACTATGGCTACACCTTC. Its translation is CASSDLEQKNNYGYTF.

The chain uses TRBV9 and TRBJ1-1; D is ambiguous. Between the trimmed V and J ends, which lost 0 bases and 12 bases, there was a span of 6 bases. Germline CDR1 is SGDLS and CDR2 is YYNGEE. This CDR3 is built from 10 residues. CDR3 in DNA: TGTGCCAGCAGCGTAGATCCGCCTTTCTTT. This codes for CASSVDPPFF.

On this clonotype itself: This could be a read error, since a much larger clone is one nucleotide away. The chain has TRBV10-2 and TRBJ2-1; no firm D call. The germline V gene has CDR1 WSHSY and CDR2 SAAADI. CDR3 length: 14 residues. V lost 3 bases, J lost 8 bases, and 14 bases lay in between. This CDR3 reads CASSDSIQYDEQFF. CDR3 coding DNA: TGCGCCAGCAGTGACAGTATTCAATACGATGAGCAGTTCTTC.

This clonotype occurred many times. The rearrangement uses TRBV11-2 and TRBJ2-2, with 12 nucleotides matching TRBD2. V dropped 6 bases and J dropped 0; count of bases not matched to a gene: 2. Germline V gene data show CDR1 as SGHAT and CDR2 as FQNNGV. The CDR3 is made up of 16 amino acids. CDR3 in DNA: TGTGCCAGCAGTCGACTAGCGGGAGCGAACACCGGGGAGCTGTTTTTT. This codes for CASSRLAGANTGELFF.